The entry below describes one TCR beta chain. What it recognizes is unknown. Repertoires were generated with immunoSEQ multiplex PCR, while TCRdb's copy carries only in-frame clones and drops some. The profile shows some 2 million clones, 85% to 95% of them singletons. The source of the sample is a study of shared clonotypes between healthy human individuals. General study findings and limits: In having few donors, the study represented limited genetic and exposure-history diversity.

Sequencing was done on a sample of naive CD4+ T cells sorted from blood. Subset here: CD45RA+ positively selected. The TCR originated in a man younger than 35 in good health.

CDR3 bases: TGCGCCAGCAGCGGGACCCAGGGCGGGGGAAGCGAGCAGTACTTC. Protein product: CASSGTQGGGSEQYF. The V gene is TRBV5-1, the J gene TRBJ2-7, with 7 bases lining up with TRBD2. CDR1 is SGHRS and CDR2 is YFSETQ in the germline V gene. Trimming removed 4 bases from V and 6 bases from J; junction bases left unmatched: 13. This CDR3 is built from 15 residues.